The 31 T cell receptor beta chains below were found in one sample sequenced in a study of cytomegalovirus exposure and HLA in healthy donors (dated by TCRdb to 2015 to 2018). Libraries were constructed by the immunoSEQ multiplex PCR assay. The multiplex PCR relied on a mix of 60 forward primers for TCR Vbeta segments and 13 reverse primers for TCR Jbeta segments. In TCRdb, the immuneACCESS table is reduced to in-frame sequences with V and J assigned. These tables do not hold every clone; where another copy was compared, an unresolved V gene accounts for under half, and the others remain unexplained. In this sample's table one finds around 140,000 clones. The ten most abundant clones make up around 0.96% of the sample. The sequenced material came from PBMCs. These TCRs come from a male donor in good health and CMV-seronegative.

The rearrangement joins TRBV10-3 to TRBJ2-3, with a possible D match to TRBD2 (6 bases). There are 14 residues in the CDR3. V was pared by 3 bases and J by 4 bases, with 11 bases between. The germline gives CDR1 ENHRY, CDR2 SYGVKD. CDR3 loop: CAISEGRDSDTQYF. The DNA of the CDR3 is TGTGCCATCAGTGAAGGGCGGGATTCAGATACGCAGTATTTT.

The gene calls are TRBV7-3 and TRBJ1-6; D is undetermined. Per germline, CDR1 SGHTA and CDR2 FQGTGA. The CDR3 is 16 amino acids. Trimming took off 6 bases at V and 7 bases at J, with 19 bases between the two ends. CDR3 sequence reads: CASSPTPDPQNSPLHF. The DNA for the CDR3 is TGTGCCAGCAGTCCTACCCCAGATCCACAGAATTCACCCCTCCACTTT.

The chain combines TRBV5-5 with TRBJ2-7, with D possibly being TRBD1 (6 bases). CDR3 size: 14 residues. Germline V gene lookup returns CDR1 SGHKS and CDR2 YYEKEE (reference sequence). Trimming took off 0 bases at V and 3 bases at J, with 10 bases between the two ends. Here the CDR3 reads CASSLAGAHYEQYF. The CDR3 bases are TGTGCCAGCAGCTTGGCAGGGGCTCACTACGAGCAGTACTTC.

In the case of this clone: The identical CDR3 is also encoded by other nucleotide sequences in the sample. This chain connects TRBV15 to TRBJ2-5, with unresolved D. The germline gives CDR1 LNHNV, CDR2 YYDKDF (reference sequence). The length of the CDR3 is 15 residues. V lost 0 bases, J lost 4 bases, and 12 bases lay in between. The CDR3 coding sequence is TGTGCCACCAGCAGAGATCCCGGTGGTGGAGAGACCCAGTACTTC. Translated: CATSRDPGGGETQYF.

CDR3 DNA: TGCGCCAGCAGCCAAGTTGTAGGGGGCGGCTACGAGCAGTACTTC. It is translated as CASSQVVGGGYEQYF. The rearrangement links TRBV4-3 to TRBJ2-7; TRBD1 matches 7 bases. Germline CDR1 reads LGHNA; CDR2 reads YSLEER. CDR3 size: 15 residues. Trimming cost V 1 base and J 3 bases; bases outside gene matches: 6.

This sequence joins TRBV28 and TRBJ1-4; a possible D gene is TRBD1 (6 bases). Trimming left V 2 bases short and J 7 bases short, with 14 bases between. The CDR3 runs to 15 residues. Germline values: CDR1 MDHEN, CDR2 SYDVKM. CDR3 coding DNA: TGTGCCAGCAGTTTAAGAGCAGGGGCAACTGAAAAACTGTTTTTT. Amino acid sequence: CASSLRAGATEKLFF.

The chain joins TRBV7-8 to TRBJ1-2; 8 bases are shared with TRBD1. The CDR3 covers 15 residues. V lost 2 bases and J lost 4; bases outside the gene matches: 6. The V gene's germline CDR1 is SGHVS and CDR2 FQNEAQ. CDR3 sequence: CASSLRGQGFYGYTF. The CDR3 nucleotides are TGTGCCAGCAGCTTAAGAGGACAGGGATTCTATGGCTACACCTTC.

V and J are TRBV7-6 and TRBJ1-4; maybe TRBD1 (6 bases). The germline CDR1 and CDR2 sequences are SGHVS and FNYEAQ. V was cut by 2 bases and J by 0 bases, with 7 bases left in between. This CDR3 is built from 15 residues. The CDR3 region is CASSLSGATNEKLFF. CDR3 nucleotides: TGTGCCAGCAGCTTATCAGGGGCAACTAATGAAAAACTGTTTTTT.

This rearrangement joins TRBV19 to TRBJ2-7, with a possible D match to TRBD1 (6 bases). Trimming stripped 4 bases from V and 3 bases from J, with 19 bases between. This CDR3 region has 16 residues. Germline V CDR1 and CDR2: LNHDA, SQIVND (reference sequence). The CDR3 DNA is TGTGCCAGTAGTAGTTTTAAGGGACACGCACTCTACGAGCAGTACTTC. It specifies CASSSFKGHALYEQYF.

This chain joins TRBV12-5 and TRBJ1-1, with a tentative D call TRBD1 (5 bases). Germline CDR1 reads LGHNT; CDR2 reads FRNRAP. Trimming left V 5 bases short and J 4 bases short, with 14 bases between. The CDR3 is 14 residues long. The CDR3 loop reads CASGPKGLSTEAFF. The CDR3, as DNA: TGTGCTAGTGGTCCCAAGGGGCTTAGCACTGAAGCTTTCTTT.

This chain uses TRBV15 with TRBJ1-1; D is perhaps TRBD1 (5 bases). V was clipped by 0 bases and J by 1 base, with 12 bases between them. The CDR3 contains 16 residues. Germline CDR1 is LNHNV and CDR2 is YYDKDF (reference sequence). CDR3 region: CATSREAGQTNTEAFF. CDR3 DNA sequence: TGTGCCACCAGCAGAGAAGCCGGACAAACGAACACTGAAGCTTTCTTT.

The chain recombines TRBV4-3 with TRBJ2-2, with D unclear. Trimming cost V 0 bases and J 3 bases, with 8 bases left between them. The CDR3 runs 15 residues. Looked up from germline, CDR1 is LGHNA and CDR2 is YSLEER. CDR3 amino acids: CASSQDELYTGELFF. In DNA, the CDR3 is TGCGCCAGCAGCCAAGATGAGTTATACACCGGGGAGCTGTTTTTT.

V usage is TRBV27 and J usage is TRBJ2-7; a possible D gene is TRBD2 (6 bases). This CDR3 is built from 13 residues. Germline CDR1 and CDR2: MNHEY and SMNVEV (reference sequence). Trimming left V 2 bases short and J 5 bases short, with 10 bases between. The CDR3 DNA follows: TGTGCCAGCAGTTTAGCGGGGCCCAACGAGCAGTACTTC. This translates into CASSLAGPNEQYF.

The chain links TRBV7-9 to TRBJ2-1; 11 positions match TRBD2. Germline V gene data show CDR1 as SEHNR and CDR2 as FQNEAQ (reference sequence). The V segment lost 5 bases and the J segment 5 bases; nucleotides outside the gene matches: 5. The length of the CDR3 is 15 residues. CDR3 in amino acids: CASSLLAGVHNEQFF. The DNA of the CDR3 is TGTGCCAGCAGCCTACTAGCGGGAGTACACAATGAGCAGTTCTTC.

The V gene is TRBV7-9, the J gene TRBJ2-7; 8 nucleotides line up with TRBD2. Germline values: CDR1 SEHNR, CDR2 FQNEAQ (reference sequence). V lost 5 bases to trimming and J lost 2 bases; unmatched junction nucleotides: 8. CDR3 length: 15 amino acids. Here the CDR3 reads CASSPGREVAYEQYF. The CDR3 nucleotides are TGTGCCAGCAGCCCCGGGAGGGAGGTCGCCTACGAGCAGTACTTC.

This chain links TRBV2 with TRBJ2-2, with 8 bases identical to TRBD1. The CDR3 sequence is 14 residues long. Germline V gene data show CDR1 as SNHLY and CDR2 as FYNNEI. V lost 10 bases to trimming and J lost 5 bases; unmatched junction nucleotides: 9. The CDR3 sequence is CAIQGALLTGELFF. The CDR3 nucleotides read TGTGCCATTCAGGGGGCCCTCTTGACCGGGGAGCTGTTTTTT.

V and J are TRBV2 and TRBJ2-1; 10 nucleotides agree with TRBD2. After removal of 9 bases from V and 2 bases from J, the junction contained 13 bases not matched to a gene. The CDR3 covers 17 residues. Germline values: CDR1 SNHLY, CDR2 FYNNEI. CDR3 amino acids: CASASGRSYVAYNEQFF. CDR3 in DNA: TGTGCCAGTGCTAGCGGGAGATCGTATGTAGCCTACAATGAGCAGTTCTTC.

The rearrangement uses TRBV13 and TRBJ2-1; 10 bases agree with TRBD2. The CDR3 covers 13 residues. The germline V gene has CDR1 PRHDT and CDR2 FYEKMQ (reference sequence). The CDR3 reads CASGSGRPDEQFF. The CDR3 DNA reads as TGTGCTTCCGGTAGCGGGAGGCCGGATGAGCAGTTCTTC.

The chain has TRBV9 and TRBJ2-7; 10 nucleotides agree with TRBD2. This CDR3 has 15 amino acids. The germline V gene has CDR1 SGDLS and CDR2 YYNGEE. The V and J ends lost 2 bases and 0 bases, in that order; junction bases with no gene match: 2. The CDR3 sequence: CASSVSGGSSYEQYF. CDR3 coding DNA: TGTGCCAGCAGCGTTAGCGGGGGGAGCTCCTACGAGCAGTACTTC.

The CDR3 nucleotides read TGTGCCAGCTCGCCGGAGCCATCGACAGGGAATGAAAAACTGTTTTTT. It encodes CASSPEPSTGNEKLFF. The chain carries TRBV18 and TRBJ1-4; 7 nucleotides agree with TRBD1. Germline assignment: CDR1 KGHSH and CDR2 LQKENI. This CDR3 contains 16 residues. Trimming at V came to 6 bases and at J to 5 bases, leaving 12 bases not matched to a gene.

V and J are TRBV30 and TRBJ1-3; no clear D. The CDR3 contains 13 residues. Trimming shortened V by 2 bases and J by 0 bases, and 5 bases separated the two germline ends. The germline V gene has CDR1 GTSNPN and CDR2 SVGIG (reference sequence). CDR3 coding DNA: TGTGCCTGGAGTCGTAGCTCTGGAAACACCATATATTTT. Translation: CAWSRSSGNTIYF.

The V gene is TRBV2, the J gene TRBJ1-5, with 7 bases aligning to TRBD1. This CDR3 is built from 15 residues. V gave up 4 bases and J gave up 1 base; unmatched junction bases: 4. CDR1 is SNHLY and CDR2 is FYNNEI in the germline V gene. The CDR3 sequence: CASSGPTGSNQPQHF. The CDR3 DNA follows: TGTGCCAGCAGTGGCCCGACAGGGAGCAATCAGCCCCAGCATTTT.

The V and J genes are TRBV29-1 and TRBJ1-2; TRBD1 matches 10 bases. V was pared by 6 bases and J by 7 bases, with 11 bases of the junction left unmatched. Germline V CDR1 and CDR2: SQVTM, ANQGSEA. The CDR3 has 14 amino acids. The CDR3 region has the DNA TGCAGCGTGAAAACCGGGACAGGGGTTCCTGGCTACACCTTC. This sequence encodes CSVKTGTGVPGYTF.

The rearrangement uses TRBV13 and TRBJ1-2; 8 bases fit TRBD1. Germline CDR1 PRHDT, CDR2 FYEKMQ (reference sequence). CDR3 length equals 16 residues. The junction had 10 bases not matched to a gene; V was cut back by 3 bases and J by 4 bases. This CDR3 reads CASSFYTAGGGYGYTF. CDR3 sequence (DNA): TGTGCCAGCAGCTTTTATACCGCAGGGGGCGGCTATGGCTACACCTTC. Drawing the rest from reference TRBV13 and TRBJ1-2, the complete variable domain is AAGVIQSPRHLIKEKRETATLKCYPIPRHDTVYWYQQGPGQDPQFLISFYEKMQSDKGSIPDRFSAQQFSDYHSELNMSSLELGDSALYFCASSFYTAGGGYGYTFGSGTRLTVV.

V and J are TRBV30 and TRBJ1-1; perhaps TRBD1 as D (5 bases). The CDR3 totals 13 residues. The V gene's germline CDR1 is GTSNPN and CDR2 SVGIG (reference sequence). V lost 0 bases to trimming and J lost 3 bases, with 8 bases between them. The DNA of the CDR3 is TGTGCCTGGAGTGTAGACAGAGACACTGAAGCTTTCTTT. This sequence encodes CAWSVDRDTEAFF.

V and J are TRBV28 and TRBJ2-7; weak D call: TRBD2 (6 bases). Looked up from germline, CDR1 is MDHEN and CDR2 is SYDVKM. V was pared by 10 bases and J by 0 bases, with 13 bases between. The CDR3 has 13 amino acids. Here the CDR3 reads CATSGDTSYEQYF. The CDR3 bases are TGTGCCACTTCGGGGGATACCTCCTACGAGCAGTACTTC.

The chain links TRBV18 to TRBJ1-4; no definite D call. CDR3 length: 13 residues. The ends were cut back, 2 bases at V and 6 bases at J, with 7 bases in the middle. Germline V gene data show CDR1 as KGHSH and CDR2 as LQKENI. In DNA form, the CDR3 reads TGTGCCAGCTCACCAGGCCTAGATGAAAAACTGTTTTTT. As protein: CASSPGLDEKLFF.

The chain combines TRBV14 with TRBJ2-2, with 9 positions matching TRBD2. This CDR3 has 16 amino acids. V shed 1 base and J 5 bases; nucleotides not matched to a gene: 5. CDR1 is SGHDN, CDR2 FVKESK, per germline. The CDR3 DNA sequence: TGTGCCAGCAGCCAAGTAACCCTAGCGGGGACCGGGGAGCTGTTTTTT. Translating gives CASSQVTLAGTGELFF.

J is TRBJ2-7 and V is TRBV4-1; TRBD2 matches at 7 bases. Trimming at V came to 1 base and at J to 1 base, leaving 10 bases not matched to a gene. Looked up from germline, CDR1 is MGHRA and CDR2 is YSYEKL. This CDR3 spans 17 amino acids. The CDR3 is CASSQVLLSGGSYEQYF. For the CDR3, the DNA is TGCGCCAGCAGCCAAGTGTTACTTTCGGGAGGTTCCTACGAGCAGTACTTC.

Details on this clone: Other DNA sequences from this sample encode an identical CDR3 as well. The chain has TRBV27 and TRBJ1-1; 9 bases are a match to TRBD1. CDR1 and CDR2 from the germline V gene are MNHEY and SMNVEV (reference sequence). CDR3 length: 14 residues. V shed 3 bases, J shed 1 base, and the junction held 0 bases outside the gene matches. The CDR3 sequence is CASSLTGGNTEAFF. In nucleotides, the CDR3 is TGTGCCAGCAGTTTGACAGGGGGGAACACTGAAGCTTTCTTT.

The J gene is TRBJ1-3, the V gene TRBV18; D gene unclear. Germline assignment: CDR1 KGHSH and CDR2 LQKENI. The CDR3 has 13 residues. The ends were cut back, 2 bases at V and 3 bases at J, with 5 bases in the middle. The CDR3 protein is CASSPRDGNTIYF. The CDR3, as DNA: TGTGCCAGCTCACCAAGAGATGGAAACACCATATATTTT.